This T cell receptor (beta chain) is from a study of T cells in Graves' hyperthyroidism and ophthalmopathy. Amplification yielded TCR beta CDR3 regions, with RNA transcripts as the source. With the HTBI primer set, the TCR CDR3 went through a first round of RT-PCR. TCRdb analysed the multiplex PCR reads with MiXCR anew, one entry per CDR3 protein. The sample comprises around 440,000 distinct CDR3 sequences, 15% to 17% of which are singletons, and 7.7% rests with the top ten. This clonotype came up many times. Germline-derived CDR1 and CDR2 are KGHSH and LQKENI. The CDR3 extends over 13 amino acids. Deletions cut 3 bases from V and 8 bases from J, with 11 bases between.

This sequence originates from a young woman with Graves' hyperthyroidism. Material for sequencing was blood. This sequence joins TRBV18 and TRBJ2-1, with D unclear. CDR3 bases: TGTGCCAGCTCACCTTCAGTTAGGTATGAGCAGTTCTTC. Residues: CASSPSVRYEQFF.